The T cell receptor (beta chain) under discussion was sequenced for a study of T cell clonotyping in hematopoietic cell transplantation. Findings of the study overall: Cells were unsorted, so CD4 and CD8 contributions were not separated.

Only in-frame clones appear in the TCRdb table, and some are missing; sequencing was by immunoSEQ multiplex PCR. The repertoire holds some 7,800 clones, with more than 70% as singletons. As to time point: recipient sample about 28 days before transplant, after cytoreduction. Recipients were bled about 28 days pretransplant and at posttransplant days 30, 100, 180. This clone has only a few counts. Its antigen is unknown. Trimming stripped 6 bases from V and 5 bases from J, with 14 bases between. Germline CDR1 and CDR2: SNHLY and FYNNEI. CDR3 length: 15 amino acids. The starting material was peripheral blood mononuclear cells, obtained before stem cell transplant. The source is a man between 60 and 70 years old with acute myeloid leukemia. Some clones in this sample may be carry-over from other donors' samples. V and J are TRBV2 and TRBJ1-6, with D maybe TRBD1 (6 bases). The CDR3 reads CASRKQGSDNSPLHF. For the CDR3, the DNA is TGTGCCAGCAGGAAACAGGGTTCGGATAATTCACCCCTCCACTTT. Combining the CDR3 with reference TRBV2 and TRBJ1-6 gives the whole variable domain EPEVTQTPSHQVTQMGQEVILRCVPISNHLYFYWYRQILGQKVEFLVSFYNNEISEKSEIFDDQFSVERPDGSNFTLKIRSTKLEDSAMYFCASRKQGSDNSPLHFGNGTRLTVT.